The entry below gives a single T cell receptor beta chain sequence along with its context. The clone's antigen remains unknown. No base qualities exist here, and no much larger clone lies one base off it. The source of the sample is a study of T cells in Graves' hyperthyroidism and ophthalmopathy (dated by TCRdb to 2018 to 2020). In terms of the full investigation: A discovery cohort of about a hundred patients, approximately 45 with Graves' ophthalmopathy and over 55 with stable Graves' hyperthyroidism, was used to find distinguishing TCR V-J signatures. Whether ophthalmopathy could be predicted prospectively was tested in an independent validation cohort made up of about 20 hyperthyroidism patients plus 17 patients who later progressed to ophthalmopathy. In more than 5 Graves' hyperthyroidism patients, the study also compared T-cell repertoires from thyroid tissue with T-cell repertoires from blood. The 100 discovery patients were divided at random into training and test sets in a 7:3 ratio. After sampling, hyperthyroidism patients received methimazole starting at 30 mg daily, and ophthalmopathy patients received high-dose intravenous methylprednisolone. According to the paper, TCR Vbeta CDR3 sequencing was carried out on about 140 peripheral blood samples, which came from about 45 ophthalmopathy, 70 to 80 hyperthyroidism and approximately 17 progressor patients.

Deletion took 4 bases off V and 0 bases off J, with a span of 12 bases between the germline ends. The germline V gene specifies ENHRY as CDR1 and SYGVKD as CDR2. The CDR3 contains 15 residues, cysteine and phenylalanine counted. Just CDR3 DNA is preserved here, 45 bases in frame from base 1. The paper as a whole reports these results and caveats: No statistical method was used to set the sample size in advance, and investigators knew the group allocation. A model built on a 13 V-J signature distinguished ophthalmopathy from stable hyperthyroidism, reaching over 85% sensitivity and under 84% specificity in cross-validation and 80%/75% in testing. Most expanded thyroid clonotypes (frequency above 0.001) were also detected in blood, suggesting blood repertoires may reflect thyroid immune responses. In validation, the model predicted progression to ophthalmopathy a median of about 5.9 months before onset, with approximately 68% sensitivity and roughly 73% specificity.

Patients with uncontrolled infections, other autoimmune diseases, pregnancy or lactation were excluded. Clinical symptoms, serum thyroxine and TRAb, thyroid ultrasound, and orbital computed tomography formed the basis for the diagnoses. Trizol reagent was used to extract total RNA, and RNA quality was then checked on an Agilent 2100 Bioanalyzer. TCR beta CDR3 regions were amplified from RNA transcripts. The TCR CDR3 was subjected to a first round of RT-PCR using the HTBI primer set and the Qiagen OneStep RT-PCR kit. The libraries were constructed in a second round of multiplex PCR and then size-selected and purified. The libraries were sequenced on an Illumina HiSeq2000 using paired-end 100 bp reads. Regarding the original processing steps: SOAPnuke was used to process the raw data, throwing out any read that contained adapters or uncalled bases, had a mean Phred below 15, or lacked an exact constant-primer or identifier match. High-quality paired reads were merged using COPE v1.2.5, and each unique nucleotide sequence was defined as a clonotype. Clonotypes were aligned to IMGT TRBV, TRBD and TRBJ reference segments using MiTCR v1.1. The analysis included only V-J combinations with a frequency above 0.0001, which together covered 98% to 99.2% of the repertoires. The TCS score was defined as the ratio of F50 (clonal expansion) to E x V (chaos), calculated using BLOSUM62-based TCRdist between CDR3 peptides within each V-J. Welch's t-statistics and random forest reduced around 550 V-J features to roughly 13, which were used in a naive Bayes classifier (R e1071). The Morisita-Horn index was used to measure how similar the thyroid and blood repertoires were. In-frame beta chains were kept once TCRdb had trimmed the public reads at Q25 with fastp and called clones with MiXCR. Rows are combined by CDR3 protein, so each entry shows the most common genes and DNA. The V and J calls were not made by the authors but by TCRdb's processing. The sample yields 480,000 or so distinct CDR3 sequences; about 45% were counted once. The ten largest account for about 40% of the sample.

This receptor was obtained from an adult woman with Graves' disease, either hyperthyroidism or ophthalmopathy (not recorded which). The chain was built from TRBV10-3 and TRBJ1-1, with a weak D call of TRBD1 (6 bases match). Sequences were obtained from peripheral blood or thyroid tissue (not recorded which). In nucleotides, the sequence is TGTGCCATCAGTGCTGGAGGGGGGATGAACACTGAAGCTTTCTTT. This is translated as CAISAGGGMNTEAFF.